This T cell receptor beta chain was captured by sequencing in a study of cytotoxic CD8 clonotypes in ibrutinib-treated CLL (dated by TCRdb to the early 2020s). Regarding the complete study: The cohort had about a dozen relapsed/refractory and around 15 treatment-naive patients; some 17 were IGHV unmutated. Cryopreserved peripheral blood mononuclear cells were obtained before treatment, at response, and at either sustained remission or disease progression. Longitudinal samples were obtainable from about 30% of the roughly 90 participants in the trial. Every remission and progressive disease sample was obtained while ibrutinib was still being received by the patients. Partial responses were observed in about 25 patients and complete responses in 2; after a median follow-up of 68 months, remission was maintained in approximately 15 patients and progression was observed in around twelve. The response samples were drawn at a median of 12 months into treatment, with a range of about 6 to 40 months. On average, each sample had roughly 260,000 productive templates and more than 75,000 productive rearrangements.

Each clonotype received, on average, about 9.7x coverage in deep resolution sequencing performed on a MiSeq, where the target depth lay between 1 in 1 million and 1 in 200,000 T cells. The immunoSEQ hsTCRB Kit was used to generate the TCR beta libraries. The original pipeline was this. ImmunoSEQ Data Assistant and ImmunoSEQ Analyzer were used for data analysis, and V, D and J genes were assigned according to IMGT definitions. Clonality was computed as one minus normalized Shannon entropy of productive rearrangement frequencies, ranging from 0 to 1. Public clonotype analysis was restricted to overrepresented clonotypes comprising at least 0.05% of each patient's repertoire. Repertoires from about a dozen age-matched healthy donors in immuneACCESS were used as clonality controls. The source is immuneACCESS, and TCRdb retained only in-frame sequences with V and J called. Part of the clones is not carried over; for the studies checked, unresolved V genes explain less than half of this, and the remainder is unexplained. The V and J calls and the clone size are those of that table, but D and trimming were determined from the DNA. The sample table records nearly 300,000 clones; 65% to 85% of these occur just once. The ten largest clones add up to about 5.3% of the sample.

This specimen's time point label, interpreted: progressive disease on ibrutinib. For TCR beta library preparation, approximately 2 micrograms of genomic DNA were isolated from cryopreserved PBMCs. Longitudinal blood samples from CLL patients on ibrutinib monotherapy were analyzed using high-throughput TCR beta sequencing. The patients took part in an open-label, single-center phase 2 trial of ibrutinib monotherapy. Worth noting for this clone: The antigen it binds to is not known. No base quality information exists; no much larger clone differs at one position.

The full study reports these points: Public clonotypes were rare and either contracted or stayed stable during treatment, and the rise in clonality at ibrutinib response reflected the expansion of private clonotypes. An increase in clonality was observed at ibrutinib response, with clonality remaining stable during sustained remission and falling back toward baseline at progression. Sampling times were not matched between sustained-remission and progressing patients, and lymph node repertoires were not studied. At baseline, clonality was higher than in age-matched healthy donors and showed a strong correlation with circulating CD8+ T-cell counts.

The junction shows trimming of 1 base on V and 0 bases on J, plus 7 bases between the germline ends. CDR1 is given as SGHTA and CDR2 as FQGNSA, both from the germline V gene. There are 14 amino acids in the CDR3, from cysteine to phenylalanine inclusive. Only the CDR3 region is kept as DNA, spanning 42 bases read in frame from base 1. The sequence derives from a human donor with chronic lymphocytic leukemia. Sequencing was performed on PBMCs, taken at disease progression, from a patient treated with ibrutinib. The chain joins TRBV7-2 to TRBJ2-7; the D gene cannot be named for sure. The DNA reads as follows: TGTGCCAGCAGCTTAGGAACCGTCTCCTACGAGCAGTACTTC. It translates to CASSLGTVSYEQYF.